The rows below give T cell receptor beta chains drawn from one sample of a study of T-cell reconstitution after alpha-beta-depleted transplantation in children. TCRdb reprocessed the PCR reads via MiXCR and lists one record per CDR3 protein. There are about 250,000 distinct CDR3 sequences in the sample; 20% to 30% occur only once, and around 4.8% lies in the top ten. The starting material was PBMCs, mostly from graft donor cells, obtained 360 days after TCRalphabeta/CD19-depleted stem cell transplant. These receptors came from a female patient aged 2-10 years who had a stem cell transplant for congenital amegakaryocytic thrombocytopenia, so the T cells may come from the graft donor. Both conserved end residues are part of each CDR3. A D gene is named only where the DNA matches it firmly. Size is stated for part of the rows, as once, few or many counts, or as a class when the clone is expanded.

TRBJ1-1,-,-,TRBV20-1,CSATDTEAFF,TGCAGTGCTACGGACACTGAAGCTTTCTTT
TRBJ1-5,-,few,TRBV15,CATSTWGGRLAAQHF,TGTGCCACCAGCACCTGGGGGGGGCGGCTTGCAGCCCAGCATTTT
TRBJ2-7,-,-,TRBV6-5,CPSSYSISYEQYF,TGTCCCAGCAGTTACTCGATTTCCTACGAGCAGTACTTC
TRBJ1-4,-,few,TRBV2,CASSPYIATNEKLFF,TGTGCCAGCAGTCCCTACATTGCAACTAATGAAAAACTGTTTTTT
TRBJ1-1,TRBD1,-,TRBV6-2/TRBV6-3,CASKGQGLTEAFF,TGTGCCAGCAAGGGACAGGGTCTTACTGAAGCTTTCTTT
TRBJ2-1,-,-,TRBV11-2,CASSNRDSRFNEQFF,TGTGCCAGCAGCAACCGGGACTCAAGGTTCAATGAGCAGTTCTTC
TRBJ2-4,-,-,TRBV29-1,CSVVHPDGNIQYF,TGCAGCGTAGTACATCCCGACGGGAACATTCAGTACTTC
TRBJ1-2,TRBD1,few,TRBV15,CATSGKTGPLFPGYTF,TGTGCCACCAGCGGCAAGACAGGGCCCTTATTTCCTGGCTACACCTTC
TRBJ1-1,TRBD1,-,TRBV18,CASSTTGKDTEAFF,TGTGCCAGCTCAACGACAGGGAAAGACACTGAAGCTTTCTTT
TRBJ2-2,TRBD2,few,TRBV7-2,CASSPMRGGRGELFF,TGTGCCAGCAGCCCGATGCGGGGGGGCCGAGGGGAGCTGTTTTTT
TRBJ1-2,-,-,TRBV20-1,CSARGGHYGYTF,TGCAGTGCTAGGGGGGGACACTATGGCTACACCTTC
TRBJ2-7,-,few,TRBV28,CASRPQGPPNYEQYF,TGTGCCAGCAGGCCGCAAGGACCACCGAACTACGAGCAGTACTTC
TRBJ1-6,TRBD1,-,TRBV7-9,CASSAGTGDFSPLHF,TGTGCCAGCAGCGCCGGGACAGGGGATTTTTCACCCCTCCACTTT
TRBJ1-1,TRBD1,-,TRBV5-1,CASRLEGQGEAFF,TGCGCCAGCAGACTGGAGGGACAGGGGGAAGCTTTCTTT
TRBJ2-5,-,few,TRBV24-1,CATSDLRAPEETQYF,TGTGCCACCAGTGATTTGAGGGCCCCCGAAGAGACCCAGTACTTC
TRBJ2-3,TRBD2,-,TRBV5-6,CASSSLGAGVSDTQYF,TGTGCCAGCAGCTCCCTAGGAGCGGGAGTATCAGATACGCAGTATTTT
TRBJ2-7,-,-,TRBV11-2,CASSRRRGQGYEQYF,TGTGCCAGCAGCCGTAGGAGGGGGCAGGGCTACGAGCAGTACTTC
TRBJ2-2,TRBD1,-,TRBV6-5,CASSYRNRGIRELFF,TGTGCCAGCAGTTACCGAAACAGGGGTATTAGGGAGCTGTTTTTT
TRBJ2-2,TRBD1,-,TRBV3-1,CASSPDRALGGNTGELFF,TGTGCCAGCAGCCCGGACAGGGCCCTCGGGGGGAACACCGGGGAGCTGTTTTTT
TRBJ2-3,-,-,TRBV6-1,CASSTIMLRGRGTDTQYF,TGTGCCAGCAGTACGATTATGCTCCGGGGAAGAGGTACAGATACGCAGTATTTT
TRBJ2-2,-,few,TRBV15,CATSARQTGELFF,TGTGCCACCAGTGCCCGACAGACCGGGGAGCTGTTTTTT
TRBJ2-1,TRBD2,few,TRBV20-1,CSASRLLAGGQFF,TGCAGTGCTAGCCGCCTACTAGCGGGGGGGCAGTTCTTC
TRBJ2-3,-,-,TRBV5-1,CASSVIGDTDTQYF,TGCGCCAGCAGTGTAATCGGGGACACAGATACGCAGTATTTT
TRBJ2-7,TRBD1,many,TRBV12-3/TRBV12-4,CASSILGQSYEQYF,TGTGCCAGCAGCATCCTGGGACAGTCCTACGAGCAGTACTTC
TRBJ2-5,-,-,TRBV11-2,CASSLGPVGLQETQYF,TGTGCCAGCAGCTTAGGACCAGTGGGATTACAAGAGACCCAGTACTTC
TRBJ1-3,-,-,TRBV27,CASRLSGAGNTIYF,TGTGCCAGCAGACTCTCGGGGGCCGGAAACACCATATATTTT
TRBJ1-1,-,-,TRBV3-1,CASSQESWGTGAFF,TGTGCCAGCAGCCAAGAGAGCTGGGGGACGGGAGCTTTCTTT
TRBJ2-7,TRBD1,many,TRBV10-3,CAIGAGGEQYF,TGTGCCATCGGGGCAGGGGGCGAGCAGTACTTC
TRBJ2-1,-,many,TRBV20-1,CSARESGGNEQFF,TGCAGTGCTAGGGAGTCTGGGGGGAATGAGCAGTTCTTC
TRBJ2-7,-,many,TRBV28,CASSAAGQRYEQYF,TGTGCCAGCAGTGCAGCGGGACAGCGGTACGAGCAGTACTTC
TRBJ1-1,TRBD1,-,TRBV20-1,CSALKLQGWGTEAFF,TGCAGTGCTCTTAAACTACAGGGGTGGGGCACTGAAGCTTTCTTT
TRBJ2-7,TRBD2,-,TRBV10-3,CAISVQAGGGEQYF,TGTGCCATCAGTGTCCAGGCGGGAGGCGGTGAGCAGTACTTC
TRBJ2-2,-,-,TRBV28,CASSLTSIDTGELFF,TGTGCCAGCAGTTTAACTAGTATCGACACCGGGGAGCTGTTTTTT
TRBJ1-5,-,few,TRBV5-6,CASSSLKGVSPQHF,TGTGCCAGCAGCTCACTTAAAGGGGTTTCGCCCCAGCATTTT
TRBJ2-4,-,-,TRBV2,CASSQTEGQNIQYF,TGTGCCAGCAGCCAGACGGAGGGCCAAAACATTCAGTACTTC
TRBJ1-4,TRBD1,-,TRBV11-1,CASSRNTGAGEKLFF,TGTGCCAGCAGCCGAAATACAGGGGCGGGTGAAAAACTGTTTTTT
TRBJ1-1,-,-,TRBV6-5,CASSYKGNEAFF,TGTGCCAGCAGTTATAAGGGGAATGAAGCTTTCTTT
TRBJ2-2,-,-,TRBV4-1,CASTLFGPNTGELFF,TGCGCCAGCACCCTTTTCGGACCGAACACCGGGGAGCTGTTTTTT
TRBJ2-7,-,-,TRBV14,CASSQDSPGVGYEQYF,TGTGCCAGCAGCCAAGATAGCCCTGGGGTTGGTTACGAGCAGTACTTC
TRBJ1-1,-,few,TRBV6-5,CASSRQNTEAFF,TGTGCCAGCAGTCGACAGAACACTGAAGCTTTCTTT
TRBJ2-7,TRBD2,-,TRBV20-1,CSARVPGLAERGEQYF,TGCAGTGCTAGAGTACCGGGACTAGCGGAGCGGGGCGAGCAGTACTTC
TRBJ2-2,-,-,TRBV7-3,CASSQSQLPNTGELFF,TGTGCCAGCAGCCAGTCCCAACTACCTAACACCGGGGAGCTGTTTTTT
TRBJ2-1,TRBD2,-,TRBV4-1,CASSHQLAGGPEQFF,TGCGCCAGCAGCCACCAACTAGCGGGAGGGCCCGAGCAGTTCTTC
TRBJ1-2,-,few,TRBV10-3,CAISDSLYYGYTF,TGTGCCATCAGTGACAGCCTCTATTATGGCTACACCTTC
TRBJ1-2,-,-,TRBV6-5,CASSPQGGLNAYGYTF,TGTGCCAGCAGTCCCCAAGGGGGGCTGAATGCCTATGGCTACACCTTC
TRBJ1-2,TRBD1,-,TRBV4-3,CASSQQQGADGYTF,TGCGCCAGCAGCCAACAACAGGGGGCGGATGGCTACACCTTC
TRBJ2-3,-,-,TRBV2,CASSEPRSGPSTDTQYF,TGTGCCAGCAGTGAACCCCGGAGCGGGCCCAGCACAGATACGCAGTATTTT
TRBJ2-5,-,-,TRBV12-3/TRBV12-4,CASSGGGTETQYF,TGTGCCAGCAGTGGAGGGGGGACAGAGACCCAGTACTTC